The rows below give T cell receptor beta chains drawn from one sample of a study of shared clonotypes between healthy human individuals. Assay: immunoSEQ multiplex PCR; the TCRdb copy retains only in-frame clones and omits some. The sample includes 1,400,000 or so clones, approximately 98.5% seen only once; the top ten take about 0.4%. Sequenced: naive CD4+ T cells sorted from blood. The receptor source for this set is a man in his thirties or forties in good health. The CDR3 runs from the conserved cysteine through the conserved F or W. A D gene is named only where the DNA matches it firmly. Clone size appears in some rows only: once, few, many, or a class for an expanded clone.

J gene | CDR3 length | D gene | clone size | V gene | CDR3 protein | CDR3 DNA
TRBJ1-1 | 15 | NA | NA | TRBV5-4 | CASSLEWVGNTEAFF | TGTGCCAGCAGCTTGGAATGGGTAGGGAACACTGAAGCTTTCTTT
TRBJ2-5 | 13 | NA | NA | TRBV11-3 | CASSNRQDKTQYF | TGTGCCAGCAGCAACAGACAGGATAAGACCCAGTACTTC
TRBJ2-7 | 16 | TRBD2 | NA | TRBV27 | CASSPLWLAGVLEQYF | TGTGCCAGCAGCCCCCTGTGGCTAGCGGGAGTTCTTGAGCAGTACTTC
TRBJ2-6 | 16 | NA | NA | TRBV28 | CASSRRFLSGANVLTF | TGTGCCAGCAGTCGGAGGTTCCTCTCTGGGGCCAACGTCCTGACTTTC
TRBJ1-4 | 15 | NA | NA | TRBV19 | CASSLVGATNEKLFF | TGTGCCAGTAGCCTAGTAGGTGCAACTAATGAAAAACTGTTTTTT
TRBJ2-6 | 17 | NA | NA | TRBV2 | CASSVPGSASGANVLTF | TGTGCCAGCAGTGTGCCGGGCTCCGCCTCTGGGGCCAACGTCCTGACTTTC
TRBJ2-5 | 15 | NA | NA | TRBV11-2 | CASSPQPQGRETQYF | TGTGCCAGCAGCCCCCAGCCCCAGGGGCGGGAGACCCAGTACTTC
TRBJ1-5 | 14 | NA | NA | TRBV2 | CASSDGYSNQPQHF | TGTGCCAGCAGTGACGGGTATAGCAATCAGCCCCAGCATTTT
TRBJ2-1 | 15 | NA | once | TRBV7-2 | CASSAAGGSYNEQFF | TGTGCCAGCAGCGCAGCCGGGGGATCCTACAATGAGCAGTTCTTC
TRBJ1-5 | 17 | NA | NA | TRBV10-2 | CASSESGPPYSNQPQHF | TGCGCCAGCAGTGAGTCGGGTCCCCCCTATAGCAATCAGCCCCAGCATTTT
TRBJ2-7 | 15 | TRBD1 | NA | TRBV5-4 | CASSPGTGGPYEQYF | TGTGCCAGCAGCCCCGGGACAGGGGGCCCATACGAGCAGTACTTC
TRBJ2-7 | 14 | NA | NA | TRBV6-5 | CASSLRLFSYEQYF | TGTGCCAGCAGTTTACGGTTGTTTTCCTACGAGCAGTACTTC
TRBJ2-7 | 13 | NA | NA | TRBV7-2 | CASSLAFSYEQYF | TGTGCCAGCAGCTTAGCGTTTTCCTACGAGCAGTACTTC
TRBJ1-5 | 14 | NA | once | TRBV19 | CASTLGGSNQPQHF | TGTGCCAGCACTCTCGGGGGATCCAATCAGCCCCAGCATTTT
TRBJ2-3 | 15 | TRBD2 | NA | TRBV5-1 | CASGTYFSGSDTQYF | TGCGCCAGCGGAACATACTTTAGCGGGAGTGATACGCAGTATTTT
TRBJ1-2 | 15 | NA | NA | TRBV29-1 | CSVAKGSGLPEGYTF | TGCAGCGTTGCAAAGGGATCGGGACTCCCGGAGGGCTACACCTTC
TRBJ2-2 | 17 | NA | NA | TRBV5-1 | CASSLIPGSRNTGELFF | TGCGCCAGCAGCTTGATTCCAGGAAGTAGGAACACCGGGGAGCTGTTTTTT
TRBJ1-4 | 13 | NA | once | TRBV5-1 | CASSLGSGEKLFF | TGCGCCAGCAGCTTGGGGTCGGGTGAAAAACTGTTTTTT
TRBJ2-1 | 15 | TRBD2 | NA | TRBV5-1 | CASSFGGRGIGEQFF | TGCGCCAGCAGCTTTGGCGGGAGGGGGATTGGTGAGCAGTTCTTC
TRBJ1-5 | 13 | NA | NA | TRBV28 | CASSLRGDRPQHF | TGTGCCAGCAGTTTACGTGGAGACAGGCCCCAGCATTTT
TRBJ2-3 | 12 | NA | NA | TRBV9 | CASRQTADTQYF | TGTGCCAGCAGACAGACGGCAGATACGCAGTATTTT
TRBJ2-2 | 16 | NA | NA | TRBV10-1 | CASSESVGSNTGELFF | TGCGCCAGCAGTGAGTCCGTGGGATCGAACACCGGGGAGCTGTTTTTT
TRBJ2-2 | 19 | TRBD1 | NA | TRBV19 | CASSIELRRTGGVSGELFF | TGTGCCAGTAGTATAGAATTACGACGGACAGGGGGCGTCTCCGGGGAGCTGTTTTTT
TRBJ1-2 | 13 | TRBD1 | NA | TRBV29-1 | CSGRQGSNYGYTF | TGCAGCGGGCGACAGGGGTCTAACTATGGCTACACCTTC
TRBJ2-3 | 14 | NA | NA | TRBV19 | CASRRGSSTDTQYF | TGTGCCAGTCGAAGGGGCTCTAGCACAGATACGCAGTATTTT
TRBJ2-1 | 16 | NA | NA | TRBV11-2 | CASSSFDWSSYNEQFF | TGTGCCAGCAGTTCCTTCGACTGGAGCTCCTACAATGAGCAGTTCTTC